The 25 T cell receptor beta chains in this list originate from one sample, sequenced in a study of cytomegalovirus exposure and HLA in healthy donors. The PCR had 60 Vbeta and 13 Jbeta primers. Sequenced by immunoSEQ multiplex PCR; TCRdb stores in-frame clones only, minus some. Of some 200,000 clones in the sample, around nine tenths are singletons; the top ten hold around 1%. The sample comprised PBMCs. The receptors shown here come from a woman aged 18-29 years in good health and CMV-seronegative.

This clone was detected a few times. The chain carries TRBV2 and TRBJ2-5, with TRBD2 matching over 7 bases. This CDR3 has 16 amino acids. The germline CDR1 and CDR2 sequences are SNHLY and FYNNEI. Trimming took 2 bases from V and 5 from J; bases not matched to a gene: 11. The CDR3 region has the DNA TGTGCCAGCAGTGAAAGGCGGCTAGCGGTCCGCGAGACCCAGTACTTC. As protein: CASSERRLAVRETQYF.

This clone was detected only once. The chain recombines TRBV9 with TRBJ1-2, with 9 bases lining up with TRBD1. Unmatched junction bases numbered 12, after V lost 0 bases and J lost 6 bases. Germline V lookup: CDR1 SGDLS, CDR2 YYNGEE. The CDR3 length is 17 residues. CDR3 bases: TGTGCCAGCAGCGTAGAAGGGACAGGGTACTCCGCCGATGGCTACACCTTC. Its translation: CASSVEGTGYSADGYTF.

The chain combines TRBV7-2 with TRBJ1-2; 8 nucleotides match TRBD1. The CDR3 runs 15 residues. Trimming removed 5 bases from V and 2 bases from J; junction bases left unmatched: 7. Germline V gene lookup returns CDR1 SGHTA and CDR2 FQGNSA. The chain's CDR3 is CASSPGTGYNYGYTF. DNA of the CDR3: TGTGCCAGCAGCCCCGGGACAGGATACAACTATGGCTACACCTTC.

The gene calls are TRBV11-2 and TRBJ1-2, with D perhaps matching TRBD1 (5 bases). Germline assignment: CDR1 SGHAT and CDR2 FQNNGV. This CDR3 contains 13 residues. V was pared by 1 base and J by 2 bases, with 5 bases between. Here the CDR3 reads CASSLGQNYGYTF. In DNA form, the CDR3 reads TGTGCCAGCAGCTTAGGACAGAACTATGGCTACACCTTC.

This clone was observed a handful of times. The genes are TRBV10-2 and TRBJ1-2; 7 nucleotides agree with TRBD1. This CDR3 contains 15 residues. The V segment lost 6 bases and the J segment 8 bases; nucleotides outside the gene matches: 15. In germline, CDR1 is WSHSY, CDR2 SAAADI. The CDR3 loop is CASRGDGDSALGYTF. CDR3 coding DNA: TGCGCCAGCAGAGGAGACGGGGACAGCGCCTTGGGCTACACCTTC.

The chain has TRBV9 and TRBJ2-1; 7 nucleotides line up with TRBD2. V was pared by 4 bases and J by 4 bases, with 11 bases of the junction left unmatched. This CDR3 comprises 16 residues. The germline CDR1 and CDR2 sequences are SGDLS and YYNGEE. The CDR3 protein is CASSPRLADEYNEQFF. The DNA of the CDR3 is TGTGCCAGCAGCCCCCGACTAGCAGACGAGTACAATGAGCAGTTCTTC.

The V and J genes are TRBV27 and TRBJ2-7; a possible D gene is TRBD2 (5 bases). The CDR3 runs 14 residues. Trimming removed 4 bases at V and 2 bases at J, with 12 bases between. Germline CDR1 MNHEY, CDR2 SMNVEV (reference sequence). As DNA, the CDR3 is TGTGCCAGCAGTTCCCCCGGGGATACCTACGAGCAGTACTTC. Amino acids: CASSSPGDTYEQYF.

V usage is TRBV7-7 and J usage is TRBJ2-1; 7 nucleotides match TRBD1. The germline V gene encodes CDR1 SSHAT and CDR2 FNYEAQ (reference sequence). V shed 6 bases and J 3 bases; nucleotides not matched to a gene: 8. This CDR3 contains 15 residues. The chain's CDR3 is CASSQGGTYYNEQFF. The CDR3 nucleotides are TGTGCCAGCAGTCAAGGGGGCACCTACTACAATGAGCAGTTCTTC. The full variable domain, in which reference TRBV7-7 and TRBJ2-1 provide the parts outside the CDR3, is GAGVSQSPRYKVTKRGQDVTLRCDPISSHATLYWYQQALGQGPEFLTYFNYEAQPDKSGLPSDRFSAERPEGSISTLTIQRTEQRDSAMYRCASSQGGTYYNEQFFGPGTRLTVL.

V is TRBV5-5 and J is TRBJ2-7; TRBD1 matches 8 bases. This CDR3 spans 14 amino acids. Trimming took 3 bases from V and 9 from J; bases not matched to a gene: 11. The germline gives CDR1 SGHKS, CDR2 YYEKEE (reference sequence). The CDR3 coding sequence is TGTGCCAGCAGCTGGACAGGGTATGAGCGGAGGCAGTACTTC. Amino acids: CASSWTGYERRQYF.

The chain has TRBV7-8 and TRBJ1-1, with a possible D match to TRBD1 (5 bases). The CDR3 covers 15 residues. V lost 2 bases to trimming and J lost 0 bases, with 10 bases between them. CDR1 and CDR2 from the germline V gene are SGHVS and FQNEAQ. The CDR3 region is CASSLMGPMNTEAFF. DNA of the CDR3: TGTGCCAGCAGCTTAATGGGGCCCATGAACACTGAAGCTTTCTTT. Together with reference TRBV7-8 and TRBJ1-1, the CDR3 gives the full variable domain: GAGVSQSPRYKVAKRGQDVALRCDPISGHVSLFWYQQALGQGPEFLTYFQNEAQLDKSGLPSDRFFAERPEGSVSTLKIQRTQQEDSAVYLCASSLMGPMNTEAFFGQGTRLTVV.

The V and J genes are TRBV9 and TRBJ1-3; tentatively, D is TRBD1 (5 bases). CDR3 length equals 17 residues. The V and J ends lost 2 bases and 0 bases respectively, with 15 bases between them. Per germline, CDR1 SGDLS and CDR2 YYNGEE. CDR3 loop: CASSVGLGLDSGNTIYF. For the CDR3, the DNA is TGTGCCAGCAGCGTTGGATTGGGACTGGACTCTGGAAACACCATATATTTT.

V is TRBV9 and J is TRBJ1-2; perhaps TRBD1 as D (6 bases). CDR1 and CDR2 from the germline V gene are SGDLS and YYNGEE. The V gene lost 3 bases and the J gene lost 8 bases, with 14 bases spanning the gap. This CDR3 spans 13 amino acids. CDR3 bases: TGTGCCAGCAGCGCGTGGGAGGGGGGGGGCTACACCTTC. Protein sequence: CASSAWEGGGYTF.

The DNA for the CDR3 is TGTGCCAGCAGCAAGGACAGGGGACGAAATCAGCCCCAGCATTTT. Residues: CASSKDRGRNQPQHF. This chain joins TRBV11-2 and TRBJ1-5, with 9 bases that match TRBD1. Trimming removed 5 bases from V and 4 bases from J; junction bases left unmatched: 6. The CDR3 covers 15 residues. Germline loops: CDR1 SGHAT, CDR2 FQNNGV.

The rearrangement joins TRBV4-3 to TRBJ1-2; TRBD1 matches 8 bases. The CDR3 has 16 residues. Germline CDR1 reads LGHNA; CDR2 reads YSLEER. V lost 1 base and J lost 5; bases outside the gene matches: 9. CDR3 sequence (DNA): TGCGCCAGCAGCCAAGTCAACCGGGACAGGCAATATGGCTACACCTTC. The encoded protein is CASSQVNRDRQYGYTF.

DNA for the CDR3: TGTGCCAGCAGCAACCGGGACAGGGTTACTTCTGATACGCAGTATTTT. Residues: CASSNRDRVTSDTQYF. V and J are TRBV7-9 and TRBJ2-3; 9 bases fit TRBD1. Germline CDR1 SEHNR, CDR2 FQNEAQ (reference sequence). V lost 5 bases, J lost 6 bases, and 12 bases stayed unmatched. The CDR3 sequence is 16 residues long.

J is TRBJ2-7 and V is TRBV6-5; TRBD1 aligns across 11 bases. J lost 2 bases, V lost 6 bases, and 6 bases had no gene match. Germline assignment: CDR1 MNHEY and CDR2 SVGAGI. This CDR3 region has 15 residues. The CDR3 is CASSRGQGAAYEQYF. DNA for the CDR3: TGTGCCAGCAGCCGAGGACAGGGGGCGGCCTACGAGCAGTACTTC.

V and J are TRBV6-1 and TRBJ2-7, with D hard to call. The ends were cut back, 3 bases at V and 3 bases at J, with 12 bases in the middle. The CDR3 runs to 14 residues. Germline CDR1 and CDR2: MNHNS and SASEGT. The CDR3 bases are TGTGCCAGCAGTGAGTCTCCTAACGGCTACGAGCAGTACTTC. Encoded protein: CASSESPNGYEQYF.

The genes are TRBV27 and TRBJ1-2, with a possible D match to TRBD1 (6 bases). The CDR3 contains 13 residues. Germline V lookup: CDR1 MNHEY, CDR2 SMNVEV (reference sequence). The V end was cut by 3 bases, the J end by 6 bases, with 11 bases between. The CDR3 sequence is CASSFSTGHGYTF. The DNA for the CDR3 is TGTGCCAGCAGTTTCTCGACAGGACATGGCTACACCTTC.

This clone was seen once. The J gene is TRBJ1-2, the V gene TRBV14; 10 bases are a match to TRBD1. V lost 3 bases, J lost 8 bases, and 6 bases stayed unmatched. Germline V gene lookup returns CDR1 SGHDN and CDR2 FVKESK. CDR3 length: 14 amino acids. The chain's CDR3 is CASSHAGTGDGYTF. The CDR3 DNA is TGTGCCAGCAGCCACGCCGGGACAGGGGACGGCTACACCTTC.

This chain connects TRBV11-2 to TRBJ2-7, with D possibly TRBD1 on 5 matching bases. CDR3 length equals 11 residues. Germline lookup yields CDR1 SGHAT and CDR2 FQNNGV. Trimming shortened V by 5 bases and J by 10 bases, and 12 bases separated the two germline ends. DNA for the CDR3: TGTGCCAGCAGCCAGGGATCGCCCCAGTACTTC. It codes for CASSQGSPQYF.

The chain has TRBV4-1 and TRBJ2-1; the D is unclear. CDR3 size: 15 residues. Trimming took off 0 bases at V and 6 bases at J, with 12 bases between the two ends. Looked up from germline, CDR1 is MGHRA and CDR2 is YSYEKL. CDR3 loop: CASSQEYGWSNEQFF. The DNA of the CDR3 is TGCGCCAGCAGCCAAGAGTATGGCTGGAGCAATGAGCAGTTCTTC.

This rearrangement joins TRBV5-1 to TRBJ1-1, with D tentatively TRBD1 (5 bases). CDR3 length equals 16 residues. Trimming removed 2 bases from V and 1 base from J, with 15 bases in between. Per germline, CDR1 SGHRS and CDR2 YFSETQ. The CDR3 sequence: CASSFGGDRGNTEAFF. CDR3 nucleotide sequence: TGCGCCAGCAGCTTCGGGGGGGATAGAGGGAACACTGAAGCTTTCTTT.

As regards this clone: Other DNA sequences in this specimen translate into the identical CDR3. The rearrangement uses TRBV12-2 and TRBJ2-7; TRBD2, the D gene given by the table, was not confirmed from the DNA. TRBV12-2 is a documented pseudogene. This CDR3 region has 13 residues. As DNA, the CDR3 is TGCGCAAGTCGCTTTCTAGCGTGCTACGAGCAGTACTTC. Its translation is CASRFLACYEQYF.

The CDR3 DNA follows: TGTGCCAGTAGTATAGTTTTCACCGGGACAGGCTATGGCTACACCTTC. This encodes CASSIVFTGTGYGYTF. The chain couples TRBV19 to TRBJ1-2; 8 bases map to TRBD1. V was pared by 1 base and J by 4 bases, with 8 bases of the junction left unmatched. The CDR3 is 16 residues long. Germline CDR1 and CDR2: LNHDA and SQIVND (reference sequence).

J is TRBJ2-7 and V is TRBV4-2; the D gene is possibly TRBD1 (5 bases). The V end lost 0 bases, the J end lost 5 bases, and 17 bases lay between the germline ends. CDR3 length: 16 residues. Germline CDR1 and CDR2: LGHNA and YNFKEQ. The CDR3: CASSQDYQGSIDEQYF. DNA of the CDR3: TGTGCCAGCAGCCAAGACTACCAGGGTAGTATCGACGAGCAGTACTTC.